This TCR beta chain comes out of a study of OX40 agonist ivuxolimab in advanced cancers. Study information: The group had a mean age of roughly 65 years, ranged from about 23 to 85, and was 82.7% male.

V was cut by 4 bases and J by 2 bases, with 9 bases left in between. In germline, CDR1 is SGHRS, CDR2 YFSETQ. The CDR3 length is 13 residues. The method was immunoSEQ multiplex PCR; TCRdb's version includes in-frame clones alone and lacks a portion of them. The table includes around 75,000 clones, about 90% detected once. No patient had autoimmune disease or received systemic immunosuppression. V is TRBV5-1 and J is TRBJ1-2; possible D gene TRBD1, 6 bases. The receptor was derived from an adult with an advanced solid tumor such as melanoma, head and neck, liver or kidney cancer. The specimen was CD4+ or CD8+ T cells sorted from blood, collected in a trial of the OX40 agonist ivuxolimab. The CDR3 protein is CASSAQGNYGYTF. The CDR3 DNA follows: TGCGCCAGCAGCGCCCAGGGGAACTATGGCTACACCTTC.